This entry features one T cell receptor beta chain sequence. Its antigen is not identified. The entry originates in a study of T cells expressing NK-cell markers. Across the whole study: Out of eight donors sequenced, seven tested HCMV-seropositive and the remaining one seronegative.

Study-wide results and caveats: Unclear, still, was the HCMV specificity of the expanded NKG2C+ T cell clones. A range of roughly 1.0-8% of CD8+ T cells consisted of dominant NKG2C+ clonotypes in a handful of donors.

Germline V gene lookup returns CDR1 LGHNA and CDR2 YSLEER. The CDR3 spans 16 residues. TCR beta cDNA was generated via 5'RACE template switching incorporating UMIs. TCRdb re-called the 5' RACE reads and shows each CDR3 protein once, DNA omitted. The sample's table shows 550,000 to 600,000 distinct CDR3 sequences. The sequencing input was blood T cells: a sorted CD56 or NKG2C T cell subset, CD4+ or CD8+ T cells, or bulk PBMC T cells (not recorded which). This receptor was taken from a man between 18 and 29 years old in good health. The rearrangement links TRBV4-3 to TRBJ2-1. The CDR3 sequence is CASSQDLVYIGNEQFF.